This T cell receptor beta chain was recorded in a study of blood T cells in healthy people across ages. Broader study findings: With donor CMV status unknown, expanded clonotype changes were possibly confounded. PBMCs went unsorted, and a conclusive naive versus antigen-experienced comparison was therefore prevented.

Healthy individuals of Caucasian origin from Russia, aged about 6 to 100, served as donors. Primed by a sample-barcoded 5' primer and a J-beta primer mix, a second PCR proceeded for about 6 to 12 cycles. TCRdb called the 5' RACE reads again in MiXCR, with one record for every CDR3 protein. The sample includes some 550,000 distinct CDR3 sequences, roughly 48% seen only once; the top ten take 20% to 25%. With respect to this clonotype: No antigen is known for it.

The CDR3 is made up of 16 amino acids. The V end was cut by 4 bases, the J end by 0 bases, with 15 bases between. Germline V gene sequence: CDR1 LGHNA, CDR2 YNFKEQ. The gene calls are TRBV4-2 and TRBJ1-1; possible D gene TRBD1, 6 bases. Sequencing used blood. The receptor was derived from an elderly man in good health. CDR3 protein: CASSLKRAGVNTEAFF. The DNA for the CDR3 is TGTGCCAGCAGCCTAAAAAGGGCAGGGGTGAACACTGAAGCTTTCTTT.